This T cell receptor (beta chain) comes out of a study of regulatory T cells in long-lasting Graves disease. CDR1 is MNHNS, CDR2 SASEGT, per germline. V lost 5 bases and J lost 2, with 15 bases in between. The CDR3 has 15 amino acids. Building of the TCR beta libraries involved iRepertoire HTBI primers and Arm-PCR of CDR3 regions. TCRdb called the multiplex PCR reads again in MiXCR, with one record for every CDR3 protein. The sample has fewer than 650,000 distinct CDR3 sequences, roughly 15% seen once; the top ten hold approximately 12%. This clonotype was counted many times. Time point defined: newly diagnosed GD, antithyroid drugs for less than 3 months. Scientists built the TCR library using RNA that was extracted from PBMCs. The patient group derived from an endocrinology department in Xi'an, China. The same sample was also used in a study of T cells in Graves' hyperthyroidism and ophthalmopathy.

This chain joins TRBV6-1 and TRBJ2-5, with a possible D match to TRBD1 (6 bases). The source of this sequence is a man between 18 and 35 years old with Graves disease. This sample comprised peripheral blood mononuclear cells (PBMCs), obtained at new diagnosis, from a patient treated with antithyroid drugs. The CDR3 DNA follows: TGTGCCAGCAGTCTTCCGGGACAAACACAAGAGACCCAGTACTTC. It yields the protein CASSLPGQTQETQYF.